The sample holds many counts of the clone carrying this T cell receptor beta chain. What it recognizes is unknown. This specimen comes from a study of neurological immune-mediated disorders. Time point in this sample: longitudinal time-point 3. Germline assignment: CDR1 MNHEY and CDR2 SVGAGI. V dropped 3 bases and J dropped 8; count of bases not matched to a gene: 2. The CDR3 contains 14 residues. Findings and limits, study-wide: Private repertoires in all groups were suggested by the absence of shared CDR3 amino acid sequences among expanded clones across subjects. HTLV-1-associated myelopathy had the most TCR clonal expansion, and multiple sclerosis had the least, less than healthy controls.

The cDNA came from 5'RACE with 10-nucleotide random UMIs. Over 160 million TCR-beta sequences, together covering 15-18 subjects, were produced by every individual sequencing run that was carried out. TCRdb re-called the 5' RACE reads with MiXCR, one entry per CDR3 protein. Of roughly 48,000 distinct CDR3 sequences listed, roughly 12% are singletons. Sequencing was carried out using PBMCs. The sequence was obtained from a male donor with HTLV-1-associated myelopathy (HAM/TSP). This sequence joins TRBV6-5 and TRBJ1-6; 9 bases line up with TRBD1. The CDR3 nucleotides read TGTGCCAGCAGTTATGACAGGGGGGATTCACCCCTCCACTTT. Its protein is CASSYDRGDSPLHF.